The TCR beta chain under discussion was sequenced for a study of blood T cell repertoires in COVID-19. Study in general: The United States, Italy and Spain provided the acute and convalescent COVID-19 samples. In each case, the material was cDNA or gDNA derived from T cells, B-cell-depleted T cells, or PBMCs.

Per the original methods: Estimation of nucleated cell counts relied on the amplification of reference gene primers. The table came from immunoSEQ multiplex PCR; TCRdb's copy has only in-frame clones and leaves some out. Clone size and the V and J calls come from that table; the DNA yielded D and trimming. The sample includes some 21,000 clones, 60% to 85% seen only once; the top ten take 9.5% to 15%. Germline CDR1 ENHRY, CDR2 SYGVKD. The V gene lost 3 bases and the J gene lost 0 bases, with 9 bases spanning the gap. This CDR3 spans 14 amino acids. Specimen: peripheral blood. This TCR came from a man aged 60 to 75 with active COVID-19. The chain couples TRBV10-3 to TRBJ2-7; D is undetermined. CDR3 loop: CAISDPASSYEQYF. In nucleotides, the CDR3 is TGTGCCATCAGTGATCCCGCGAGCTCCTACGAGCAGTACTTC.